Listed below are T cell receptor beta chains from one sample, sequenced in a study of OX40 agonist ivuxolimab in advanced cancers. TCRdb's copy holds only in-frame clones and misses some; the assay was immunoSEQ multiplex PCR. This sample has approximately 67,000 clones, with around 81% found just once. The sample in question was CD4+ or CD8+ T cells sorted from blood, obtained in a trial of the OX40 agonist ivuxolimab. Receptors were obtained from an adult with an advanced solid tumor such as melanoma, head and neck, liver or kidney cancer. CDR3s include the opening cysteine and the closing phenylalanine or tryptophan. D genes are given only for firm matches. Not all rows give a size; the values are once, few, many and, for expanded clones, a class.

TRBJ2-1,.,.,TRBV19,CASSMGRSSYNEQFF,TGTGCCAGTAGTATGGGGCGGAGCTCCTACAATGAGCAGTTCTTC
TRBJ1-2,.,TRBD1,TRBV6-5,CASSPTGRGRDGYTF,TGTGCCAGCAGTCCAACCGGCAGGGGGCGGGATGGCTACACCTTC
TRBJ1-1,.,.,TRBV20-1,CSARPVEEAFF,TGCAGTGCTAGGCCGGTGGAAGAAGCTTTCTTT
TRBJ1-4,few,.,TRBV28,CASSPLGGGANEKLFF,TGTGCCAGCAGCCCCTTGGGGGGAGGGGCTAATGAAAAACTGTTTTTT
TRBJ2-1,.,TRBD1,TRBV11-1,CASIPGQGFWGASYNEQFF,TGTGCCAGCATACCGGGACAGGGTTTTTGGGGGGCTTCCTACAATGAGCAGTTCTTC
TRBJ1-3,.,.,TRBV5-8,CASSLGEQGNTIYF,TGTGCCAGCAGCTTGGGGGAACAGGGAAACACCATATATTTT
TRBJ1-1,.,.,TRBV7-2,CASSLAISLNTEAFF,TGTGCCAGCAGCTTAGCGATCAGCCTGAACACTGAAGCTTTCTTT
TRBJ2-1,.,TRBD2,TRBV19,CASSSSLAGAYNEQFF,TGTGCCAGTAGTTCTAGCTTAGCGGGAGCCTACAATGAGCAGTTCTTC
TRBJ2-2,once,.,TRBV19,CASREWGASTGELFF,TGTGCCAGTAGAGAATGGGGGGCGAGCACCGGGGAGCTGTTTTTT
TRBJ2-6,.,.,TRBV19,CASSIDLLPNSGANVLTF,TGTGCCAGTAGTATAGATCTGTTGCCTAACTCTGGGGCCAACGTCCTGACTTTC
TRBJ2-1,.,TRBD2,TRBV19,CASSIVGLAGYNEQFF,TGTGCCAGTAGTATAGTGGGACTAGCGGGGTACAATGAGCAGTTCTTC
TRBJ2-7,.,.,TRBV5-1,CASSLVTGGRYEQYF,TGCGCCAGCAGCTTGGTAACGGGTGGGCGATACGAGCAGTACTTC
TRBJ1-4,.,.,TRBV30,CAWAKGGDWGEKLFF,TGTGCCTGGGCCAAGGGCGGGGACTGGGGTGAAAAACTGTTTTTT
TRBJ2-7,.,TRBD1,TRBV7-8,CASSLYRGLSYEQYF,TGTGCCAGCAGCCTGTACAGGGGGCTGTCCTACGAGCAGTACTTC
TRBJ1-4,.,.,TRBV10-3,CAISNLNEKLFF,TGTGCCATCAGTAATCTTAATGAAAAACTGTTTTTT
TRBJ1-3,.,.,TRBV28,CASSPQWGSGNTIYF,TGTGCCAGCAGTCCTCAGTGGGGCTCTGGAAACACCATATATTTT
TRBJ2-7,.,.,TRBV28,CASSLSGIEQYF,TGTGCCAGCAGTTTATCAGGGATCGAGCAGTACTTC
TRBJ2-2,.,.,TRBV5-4,CASSYPGSGELFF,TGTGCCAGCAGCTATCCGGGGTCCGGGGAGCTGTTTTTT
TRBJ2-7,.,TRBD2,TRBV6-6,CASSPGGYEQYF,TGTGCCAGCAGCCCGGGGGGCTACGAGCAGTACTTC
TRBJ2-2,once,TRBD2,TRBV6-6,CASAQGSGSRGELFF,TGTGCCAGCGCCCAGGGCAGCGGGAGTCGTGGGGAGCTGTTTTTT
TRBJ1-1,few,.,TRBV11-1,CASSLLAGETEAFF,TGTGCCAGCAGCTTATTGGCAGGGGAAACTGAAGCTTTCTTT
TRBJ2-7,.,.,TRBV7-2,CASSFYGSSYEQYF,TGTGCCAGCAGCTTCTACGGGAGCTCCTACGAGCAGTACTTC
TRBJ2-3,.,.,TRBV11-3,CASSLFSGTDTQYF,TGTGCCAGCAGCTTATTTTCCGGGACAGATACGCAGTATTTT
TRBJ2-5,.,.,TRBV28,CASRSGIRETQYF,TGTGCCAGCCGTTCGGGCATTCGGGAGACCCAGTACTTC
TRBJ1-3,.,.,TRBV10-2,CASRGWISGNTIYF,TGCGCCAGCAGGGGGTGGATCTCTGGAAACACCATATATTTT
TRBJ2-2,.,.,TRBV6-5,CASSPNTGELFF,TGTGCCAGCAGCCCTAACACCGGGGAGCTGTTTTTT
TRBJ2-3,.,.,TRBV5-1,CASSPGRTTDTQYF,TGCGCCAGCAGCCCGGGACGGACTACAGATACGCAGTATTTT
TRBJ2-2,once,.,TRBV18,CASSPYRDNTGELFF,TGTGCCAGCTCACCATACAGGGATAACACCGGGGAGCTGTTTTTT
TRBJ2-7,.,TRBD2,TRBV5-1,CASSLGGTSGSSYEQYF,TGCGCCAGCAGCTTGGGCGGGACTAGCGGTTCGTCCTACGAGCAGTACTTC
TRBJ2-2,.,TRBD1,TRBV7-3,CASSALVGQGVAGELFF,TGTGCCAGCAGCGCCCTTGTGGGACAGGGCGTCGCCGGGGAGCTGTTTTTT
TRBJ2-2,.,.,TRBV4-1,CASSQAGITGELFF,TGCGCCAGCAGCCAAGCGGGGATCACCGGGGAGCTGTTTTTT
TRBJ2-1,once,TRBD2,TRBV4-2,CASSQDPPGGEQFF,TGTGCCAGCAGCCAAGATCCTCCCGGGGGGGAGCAGTTCTTC
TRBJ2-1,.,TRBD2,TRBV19,CASRTGLAGGYNEQFF,TGTGCCAGTAGAACGGGACTAGCGGGGGGGTACAATGAGCAGTTCTTC
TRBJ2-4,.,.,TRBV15,CATSRELAKNIQYF,TGTGCCACCAGCAGAGAACTAGCCAAAAACATTCAGTACTTC
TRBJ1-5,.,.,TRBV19,CASSSNLLGRYSNQPQHF,TGTGCCAGTAGTAGTAACCTCCTTGGGCGATATAGCAATCAGCCCCAGCATTTT
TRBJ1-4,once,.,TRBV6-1,CASSEALRDEKLFF,TGTGCCAGCAGTGAAGCGCTGAGGGACGAAAAACTGTTTTTT
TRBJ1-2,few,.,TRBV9,CASSATGGDYGYTF,TGTGCCAGCAGCGCGACAGGAGGGGACTATGGCTACACCTTC
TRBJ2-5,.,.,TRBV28,CASSSPGVGETQYF,TGTGCCAGCAGTTCGCCAGGGGTGGGGGAGACCCAGTACTTC
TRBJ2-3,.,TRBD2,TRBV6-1,CASNRDYGTDTQYF,TGTGCCAGCAACCGGGACTATGGCACAGATACGCAGTATTTT
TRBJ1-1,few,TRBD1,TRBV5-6,CASSWGQGDTEAFF,TGTGCCAGCAGCTGGGGACAGGGTGACACTGAAGCTTTCTTT
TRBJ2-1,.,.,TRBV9,CASSADEYNEQFF,TGTGCCAGCAGCGCGGATGAGTACAATGAGCAGTTCTTC
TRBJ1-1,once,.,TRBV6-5,CASSYGQGNTEAFF,TGTGCCAGCAGTTACGGCCAGGGGAACACTGAAGCTTTCTTT
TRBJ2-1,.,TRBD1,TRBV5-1,CASSYRQGSYNEQFF,TGCGCCAGCAGCTACCGACAGGGATCATACAATGAGCAGTTCTTC
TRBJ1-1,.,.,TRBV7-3,CASSPTVHTEAFF,TGTGCCAGCAGCCCTACAGTGCACACTGAAGCTTTCTTT
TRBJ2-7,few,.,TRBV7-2,CASSLVSRVYEQYF,TGTGCCAGCAGCTTAGTAAGTAGGGTATACGAGCAGTACTTC
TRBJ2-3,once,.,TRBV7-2,CASSQRRSSTDTQYF,TGTGCCAGCAGCCAACGTCGTTCGAGCACAGATACGCAGTATTTT
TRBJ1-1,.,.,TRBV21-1,CARSPPTLEAGTPNTEAFF,TGTGCCCGCAGCCCTCCTACTTTAGAGGCAGGGACTCCGAACACTGAAGCTTTCTTT
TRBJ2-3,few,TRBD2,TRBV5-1,CASSRGGTDTQYF,TGCGCCAGCAGCCGGGGGGGCACAGATACGCAGTATTTT
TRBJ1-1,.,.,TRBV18,CASSPPGRTMNTEAFF,TGTGCCAGCTCACCTCCGGGACGGACGATGAACACTGAAGCTTTCTTT
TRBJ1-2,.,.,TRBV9,CASSVATGDYGYTF,TGTGCCAGCAGCGTGGCAACGGGGGACTATGGCTACACCTTC
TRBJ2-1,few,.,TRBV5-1,CASRYGSGDEQFF,TGCGCCAGCAGATACGGGAGCGGCGATGAGCAGTTCTTC
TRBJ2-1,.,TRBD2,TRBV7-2,CASSLGTSGRYEQFF,TGTGCCAGCAGCTTAGGGACTAGCGGGAGGTATGAGCAGTTCTTC
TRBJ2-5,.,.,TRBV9,CASSVVGGPQETQYF,TGTGCCAGCAGCGTAGTAGGGGGACCCCAAGAGACCCAGTACTTC
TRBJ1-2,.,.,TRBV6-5,CASRFRQEANYGYTF,TGTGCCAGCAGGTTCCGACAGGAAGCTAACTATGGCTACACCTTC
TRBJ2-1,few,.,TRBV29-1,CSKVSSFHNEQFF,TGCAGCAAAGTCTCTTCCTTCCACAATGAGCAGTTCTTC